Listed below are T cell receptor beta chains from one sample, sequenced in a study of cytomegalovirus exposure and HLA in healthy donors. TCRdb keeps only in-frame clones here, not all; method: immunoSEQ multiplex PCR. The table records 80,000 to 100,000 clones, over 55% of them present only once. The sequencing input was PBMCs. All receptors come from a woman aged 18-29 years in good health and CMV-seropositive. Each CDR3 is given with its conserved first and last residue. D genes are given only for firm matches. Clone size is given for some rows only: seen once, a few or many times, or a class if the clone is expanded.

TRBJ2-4,NA,TRBV11-1,NA,TGTGCCAGCAGCCCTAAGGGACCCGCGGGGTCAAACATTCAGTACTTC,CASSPKGPAGSNIQYF
TRBJ2-1,NA,TRBV27,NA,TGTGCCAGCAGTTTAAGGATTGTCGGGGTAAGGGAGCAGTTCTTC,CASSLRIVGVREQFF
TRBJ2-3,TRBD2,TRBV7-2,NA,TGTGCCAGCAGCTCGACTAGCGGGGATGGAGATACGCAGTATTTT,CASSSTSGDGDTQYF
TRBJ1-1,NA,TRBV7-9,few,TGTGCCAGCAGCCCTGACGACTACACTGAAGCTTTCTTT,CASSPDDYTEAFF
TRBJ2-5,TRBD2,TRBV7-3,NA,TGTGCCAGCAGCCAACGGGGGGGAGAGACCCAGTACTTC,CASSQRGGETQYF
TRBJ1-2,NA,TRBV19,NA,TGTGCCACCTCATTTGTTCTGGGGGGTGATGGCTACACCTTC,CATSFVLGGDGYTF
TRBJ1-2,NA,TRBV11-1,once,TGTGCCAGCAGCCAGACACCAGGGAACGGCTACACCTTC,CASSQTPGNGYTF
TRBJ2-7,TRBD2,TRBV5-6,NA,TGTGCCAGCAGCTTGGCCGTGGGGAAGCGGGGTCACGAGCAGTACTTC,CASSLAVGKRGHEQYF
TRBJ2-1,TRBD1,TRBV4-2,NA,TGTGCCAGCAGCCAAGAGAGGGGGTTAGGGACAGGGAAGAATGAGCAGTTCTTC,CASSQERGLGTGKNEQFF
TRBJ2-7,NA,TRBV5-8,few,TGTGCCAGCAGCTCCAGGGTCGCCTCCTACGAGCAGTACTTC,CASSSRVASYEQYF
TRBJ2-7,NA,TRBV5-1,NA,TGCGCCAGCAGAAATGCGGGGGCTTTCGAGCAGTACTTC,CASRNAGAFEQYF
TRBJ2-3,TRBD2,TRBV7-9,NA,TGTGCCAGCAGCCTGACTAGCGGGAGAACAGATACGCAGTATTTT,CASSLTSGRTDTQYF
TRBJ2-7,TRBD2,TRBV7-2,NA,TGTGCCAGCAGCTTCGTAGCGCCCACTAGCGGGGCCACCTACGAGCAGTACTTC,CASSFVAPTSGATYEQYF
TRBJ1-2,TRBD1,TRBV25-1,NA,TGTGCCAGCAGTGAAACCGGACAGGGCTATGGCTACACCTTC,CASSETGQGYGYTF
TRBJ2-3,NA,TRBV19,NA,TGTGCCAGTAGTATACAGGGAATAGATACGCAGTATTTT,CASSIQGIDTQYF
TRBJ1-5,TRBD1,TRBV7-8,NA,TGTGCCAGCAGCCGATATGCCCCTAGTGGACAGGTGAGCAATCAGCCCCAGCATTTT,CASSRYAPSGQVSNQPQHF
TRBJ2-3,NA,TRBV10-3,NA,TGTGCCGCCGGTCGGGGGTTAGATACGCAGTATTTT,CAAGRGLDTQYF
TRBJ2-4,NA,TRBV27,NA,TGTGCCAGCAGTTTCTCTCCCGGGGAGGCTCAGTACTTC,CASSFSPGEAQYF
TRBJ2-5,TRBD1,TRBV11-2,NA,TGTGCCAGCAGCTTCGGGACAGGGGCCGGTTGGGAGACCCAGTACTTC,CASSFGTGAGWETQYF
TRBJ1-6,NA,TRBV4-3,NA,TGCGCCAGCAGCCAAGATCCCCCAGGGGCGGCCTATAATTCACCCCTCCACTTT,CASSQDPPGAAYNSPLHF
TRBJ1-4,NA,TRBV6-5,once,TGTGCCAGCAGTTACTCCGGGACAAGTCATGAAAAACTGTTTTTT,CASSYSGTSHEKLFF
TRBJ1-5,NA,TRBV19,NA,TGTGCCAGTAAAACGACAAGGGGTAGCAATCAGCCCCAGCATTTT,CASKTTRGSNQPQHF
TRBJ1-2,TRBD1,TRBV27,once,TGTGCCAGCAGTTTATCGAATGGGGACAGGGGGCAGAAAGGCTACACCTTC,CASSLSNGDRGQKGYTF
TRBJ2-3,NA,TRBV7-6,NA,TGTGCCAGCAGCTTAGGCCTAGGACGCAGACAGGATACGCAGTATTTT,CASSLGLGRRQDTQYF
TRBJ1-4,NA,TRBV6-1,NA,TGTGCCAGCAGTGATCCCGGAGGGGGGGTTGAAAAACTGTTTTTT,CASSDPGGGVEKLFF
TRBJ1-1,NA,TRBV4-1,few,TGCGCCAGCAGCCCCCGACAGCCTGCGAACACTGAAGCTTTCTTT,CASSPRQPANTEAFF
TRBJ2-1,TRBD2,TRBV7-9,NA,TGTGCCAGCAGCGGGACTAGCGGCTTACACTACAATGAGCAGTTCTTC,CASSGTSGLHYNEQFF
TRBJ2-1,TRBD1,TRBV19,NA,TGTGCCAGTAAAGACAGGGTAAATGAGCAGTTCTTC,CASKDRVNEQFF
TRBJ1-6,NA,TRBV27,once,TGTGCCAGCAGCCCTTCTAAGGCTCCGGGTTCACCCCTCCACTTT,CASSPSKAPGSPLHF
TRBJ1-6,NA,TRBV5-6,NA,TGTGCCAGCAGCTCGGTTGACTCCTCACCCCTCCACTTT,CASSSVDSSPLHF
TRBJ2-7,TRBD1,TRBV11-2,NA,TGTGCCAGCAGCCCCACCCCGACAGGGCGGTTCTACGAGCAGTACTTC,CASSPTPTGRFYEQYF
TRBJ1-5,TRBD1,TRBV6-1,NA,TGTGCCAGCAGTGAAGCCGTCGGGACAGGGGCGGCCGGTCAGCCCCAGCATTTT,CASSEAVGTGAAGQPQHF
TRBJ1-5,NA,TRBV7-9,NA,TGTGCCAGCAGTTCAGATCAGCAGCCCCAGCATTTT,CASSSDQQPQHF
TRBJ2-1,NA,TRBV19,NA,TGTGCCAGTAGTAAGCCGGGAGTTGAGCAGTTCTTC,CASSKPGVEQFF
TRBJ1-1,TRBD1,TRBV27,NA,TGTGCCAGCAGTCCAAGCCCCCTGACAGGGGGTTGGACTGAAGCTTTCTTT,CASSPSPLTGGWTEAFF
TRBJ2-5,NA,TRBV7-7,NA,TGTGCTAGCAGCCGGGTCAGTCAAGAGACCCAGTACTTC,CASSRVSQETQYF
TRBJ1-2,TRBD1,TRBV29-1,few,TGCAGCGTTGAGGGCCTCCCGGGACAGGGCAGGGGATTC,CSVEGLPGQGRGF
TRBJ2-7,TRBD2,TRBV7-9,many,TGTGCCAGCAGCCCGGGACTATCCATCTCCTACGAGCAGTACTTC,CASSPGLSISYEQYF
TRBJ1-6,TRBD1,TRBV19,NA,TGTGCCAGTAATGACAGGGGCAACACGGCGAATTCACCCCTCCACTTT,CASNDRGNTANSPLHF
TRBJ2-1,TRBD2,TRBV7-2,few,TGTGCCAGCAGCTGGGGGGGGTCACGATCCAATGAGCAGTTCTTC,CASSWGGSRSNEQFF
TRBJ1-5,TRBD1,TRBV29-1,NA,TGCAGCGTTGATCATACCCAGGGGGCCCCTAGCAATCAGCCCCAGCATTTT,CSVDHTQGAPSNQPQHF
TRBJ1-2,NA,TRBV7-3,NA,TGTGCCAGCAGGGGGGGGCAGGTCTATGGCTACACCTTC,CASRGGQVYGYTF
TRBJ2-7,TRBD1,TRBV7-2,NA,TGTGCCAGCAGCTTAAACAGGGGGCCGTACTACGAGCAGTACTTC,CASSLNRGPYYEQYF
TRBJ2-3,NA,TRBV2,NA,TGTGCCAGCAGTGTACAGGTACCCCAACCCTATCCAGGCACAGATACGCAGTATTTT,CASSVQVPQPYPGTDTQYF
TRBJ2-1,NA,TRBV2,NA,TGTGCCAGCAGTCCCGGGCCCTCGGGAGAGCAGTTCTTC,CASSPGPSGEQFF
TRBJ1-1,TRBD1,TRBV9,NA,TGTGCCAGCAGCACCCTACAGGGGACCAACACTGAAGCTTTCTTT,CASSTLQGTNTEAFF
TRBJ1-3,NA,TRBV5-1,NA,TGCGCCAGCAGCTTGGGGAGTGCTGGAAACACCATATATTTT,CASSLGSAGNTIYF
TRBJ2-3,TRBD2,TRBV27,NA,TGTGCCAGCAGTTTGGGAGCCGGCGGCGGACTAGCGGCGGATACGCAGTATTTT,CASSLGAGGGLAADTQYF
TRBJ2-2,NA,TRBV2,few,TGTGCCAGCAGTGCCGAGGGGCTGTTTTTT,CASSAEGLFF
TRBJ1-1,TRBD1,TRBV5-1,NA,TGCGCCAGCAGCCCTGGGGGACAGGGGGTTGGCACTGAAGCTTTCTTT,CASSPGGQGVGTEAFF
TRBJ2-7,NA,TRBV29-1,NA,TGCAGCGTCAGCTCTGGGGCCTCCTACGAGCAGTACTTC,CSVSSGASYEQYF
TRBJ2-5,TRBD2,TRBV27,NA,TGTGCCAGCAGTTATGTTAGCGGGGGTGAAGAGACCCAGTACTTC,CASSYVSGGEETQYF
TRBJ1-5,NA,TRBV5-4,NA,TGTGCCAGCAGCTTGGTGCCAGGCAATAGCAATCAGCCCCAGCATTTT,CASSLVPGNSNQPQHF
TRBJ2-3,NA,TRBV7-7,NA,TGTGCCAGCAGCCCTAAAACCGGGGATACGCAGTATTTT,CASSPKTGDTQYF
TRBJ1-5,TRBD1,TRBV27,NA,TGTGCCAGCAGTTTTGGAGGGGGCAGCAATCAGCCCCAGCATTTT,CASSFGGGSNQPQHF
TRBJ2-7,TRBD2,TRBV7-2,NA,TGTGCCAGCAGCCCCCGTTTGATAGCGGGATATTCGGGGGAGCAGTACTTC,CASSPRLIAGYSGEQYF
TRBJ1-1,TRBD1,TRBV6-5,NA,TGTGCCAGCAGTTACTCGAGACAGGGGGCGGCTGAAGCTTTCTTT,CASSYSRQGAAEAFF
TRBJ2-7,TRBD2,TRBV29-1,few,TGCAGCGTTGAAGGCACTAGCGGGAGGTTTCTTGGCTACGAGCAGTACTTC,CSVEGTSGRFLGYEQYF
TRBJ1-4,TRBD1,TRBV18,NA,TGTGCCAGCCTACGGGACAGGGCAACTAATGAAAAACTGTTTTTT,CASLRDRATNEKLFF
TRBJ2-7,TRBD1,TRBV27,NA,TGTGCCAGCAGTTTATCGCGACAGGGCGTCTACGAGCAGTACTTC,CASSLSRQGVYEQYF